This T cell receptor (beta chain) was recorded in a study of response to subunit inactivated influenza vaccine (dated by TCRdb to 2017 to 2018). Study-level background: Deep quantitative T cell receptor repertoire profiling was used in the study to track responses to a trivalent subunit inactivated influenza vaccine. What the authors observed across the whole study: The authors suggested that each seasonal influenza vaccination may recruit only a limited number of new T cells.

Of note for this clonotype: Its specific antigen is unknown. Base qualities are missing; no much larger clone stands one base away.

Library method: RT-PCR. Sequencing was carried out with an Illumina HiSeq 2500. TCRdb passed the public sequencing reads through fastp at Q25 and MiXCR, retaining productive beta sequences. Identical CDR3 protein sequences are pooled into one entry, listed with their most common genes and DNA. For this sample there are fewer than 400,000 distinct CDR3 sequences; 21% appear just once. The ten largest clones take up roughly 10% of the sample. Taken from cysteine to phenylalanine, the CDR3 has 15 residues. The entry retains the CDR3 DNA only, 45 bases that are in frame from base 1. The germline V end is reduced by 0 bases and the J end by 7 bases; junction bases left unmatched: 6. The germline V gene (reference sequence) provides CDR1 DFQATT and CDR2 SNEGSKA.

The TCR sequence derives from a man between 50 and 69 years old who received an inactivated influenza vaccine. Donor details come from another sample of the same person, matched by shared clones. The sequence links TRBV20-1 to TRBJ1-6, with 7 bases in between that match TRBD1. The source material was PBMCs from blood, sampled about 20 months after vaccination. The base sequence is TGCAGTGCTAGAGATCCCGACAGGGAGAATTCACCCCTCCACTTT. It codes for CSARDPDRENSPLHF.